The 16 T cell receptor beta chains below were found in one sample sequenced in a study of control samples from healthy donors and cancer patients. Produced via immunoSEQ multiplex PCR; TCRdb's table is partial and in-frame only. This table has 85,000 to 95,000 clones, roughly four fifths appearing once. Source material: blood. These receptors originate from a woman aged 55-69 years in good health.

The chain employs TRBV29-1 and TRBJ1-1; D ambiguous. Germline CDR1 SQVTM, CDR2 ANQGSEA. The CDR3 runs to 13 residues. V dropped 6 bases and J dropped 0 bases, with 11 bases sitting between them. CDR3 DNA sequence: TGCAGCGTGGGAGACACCATGAACACTGAAGCTTTCTTT. Protein product: CSVGDTMNTEAFF.

The sample holds a few counts of this clone. This chain uses TRBV7-9 with TRBJ1-4; TRBD1 matches at 9 bases. CDR3 size: 15 residues. In germline, CDR1 is SEHNR, CDR2 FQNEAQ (reference sequence). Trimming took 4 bases from V and 7 from J; bases not matched to a gene: 7. DNA of the CDR3: TGTGCCAGCAGCTCCGGGACAGGGATTTTTGAAAAACTGTTTTTT. This gives the protein CASSSGTGIFEKLFF.

This chain uses TRBV7-2 with TRBJ1-1, with TRBD1 as a possible D gene (5 bases). The CDR3 contains 15 residues. Germline-derived CDR1 and CDR2 are SGHTA and FQGNSA. Trimming pared 2 bases from V and 0 bases from J, leaving 10 bases between. The DNA of the CDR3 is TGTGCCAGCAGCTTAAGGCAGGGACTGAACACTGAAGCTTTCTTT. This sequence encodes CASSLRQGLNTEAFF.

This chain uses TRBV28 with TRBJ1-4; 8 bases are a match to TRBD1. J was trimmed by 10 bases and V by 5 bases; bases with no gene match: 9. The germline CDR1 and CDR2 sequences are MDHEN and SYDVKM. This CDR3 is 14 amino acids long. CDR3 coding DNA: TGTGCCAGCAGTCAACAGGGGGGCACGGGAAAACTGTTTTTT. It translates to CASSQQGGTGKLFF.

This sequence joins TRBV19 and TRBJ1-5; the match to TRBD1 covers 7 bases. The V gene's germline CDR1 is LNHDA and CDR2 SQIVND (reference sequence). J lost 4 bases, V lost 3 bases, and 3 bases had no gene match. The CDR3 has 14 amino acids. The CDR3 spells CASSIGTVNQPQHF. In DNA form, the CDR3 reads TGTGCCAGTAGTATCGGGACAGTTAATCAGCCCCAGCATTTT. Looking up the rest from reference TRBV19 and TRBJ1-5 gives the full variable domain: DGGITQSPKYLFRKEGQNVTLSCEQNLNHDAMYWYRQDPGQGLRLIYYSQIVNDFQKGDIAEGYSVSREKKESFPLTVTSAQKNPTAFYLCASSIGTVNQPQHFGDGTRLSIL.

The V call is TRBV3-1 (or the pseudogene TRBV3-2), the J call TRBJ2-1; 9 nucleotides align to TRBD2. This CDR3 comprises 17 residues. Losses at the gene ends were 4 bases for V and 3 bases for J; bases not matched to a gene: 10. In germline, CDR1 is LGHDT, CDR2 YNNKEL (reference sequence). The CDR3: CASSLLPGLAFYNEQFF. The DNA for the CDR3 is TGTGCCAGCAGCCTACTACCGGGACTAGCTTTCTACAATGAGCAGTTCTTC.

This chain connects TRBV6-5 to TRBJ2-1, with 9 bases aligning to TRBD2. Germline V gives CDR1 MNHEY, CDR2 SVGAGI. The CDR3 is 16 amino acids. Trimming at V came to 2 bases and at J to 4 bases, leaving 6 bases not matched to a gene. DNA for the CDR3: TGTGCCAGCAGTTACCGGGGACTAGCTGTTTACAATGAGCAGTTCTTC. It encodes CASSYRGLAVYNEQFF.

The chain joins TRBV5-1 to TRBJ2-7; 11 bases fit TRBD2. The junction had 1 base not matched to a gene; V was cut back by 4 bases and J by 4 bases. This CDR3 comprises 13 residues. Germline V gene lookup returns CDR1 SGHRS and CDR2 YFSETQ. The CDR3 nucleotides read TGCGCCAGCAGCAGACTAGCGGGGTACGAGCAGTACTTC. Residues: CASSRLAGYEQYF.

V usage is TRBV6-5 and J usage is TRBJ1-4; the D is unclear. The germline CDR1 and CDR2 sequences are MNHEY and SVGAGI. Trimming took off 0 bases at V and 6 bases at J, with 5 bases between the two ends. This CDR3 is 13 amino acids long. In nucleotides, the CDR3 is TGTGCCAGCAGTTACTCGGACGATGAAAAACTGTTTTTT. Protein sequence: CASSYSDDEKLFF.

The V call is TRBV24-1, the J call TRBJ2-4; 7 bases line up with TRBD1. Losses at the gene ends were 3 bases for V and 0 bases for J; bases not matched to a gene: 4. This CDR3 spans 16 amino acids. In germline, CDR1 is KGHDR, CDR2 SFDVKD. The CDR3 loop is CATSDRQGRAKNIQYF. In nucleotides, the CDR3 is TGTGCCACCAGTGATCGACAGGGTAGAGCCAAAAACATTCAGTACTTC.

The V call is TRBV7-9, the J call TRBJ1-1; possibly TRBD1 for D (5 bases). V was pared by 1 base and J by 6 bases, with 15 bases between. There are 15 residues in the CDR3. Germline-derived CDR1 and CDR2 are SEHNR and FQNEAQ (reference sequence). CDR3 nucleotide sequence: TGTGCCAGCAGCTTAGATTCCAGGGTTTTCCCTGAAGCTTTCTTT. Translated, it gives CASSLDSRVFPEAFF.

V usage is TRBV4-2 and J usage is TRBJ2-3; the D is unclear. The CDR3 consists of 18 residues. Germline V gene data show CDR1 as LGHNA and CDR2 as YNFKEQ. V gave up 0 bases and J gave up 10 bases, with 26 bases separating them. This CDR3 reads CASSQDVSGTITSGAQYF. In DNA form, the CDR3 reads TGTGCCAGCAGCCAAGATGTAAGTGGCACTATAACCTCGGGTGCGCAGTATTTT.

V and J are TRBV5-1 and TRBJ1-6; 9 bases match TRBD1. The CDR3 loop spans 15 amino acids. V dropped 4 bases and J dropped 7; count of bases not matched to a gene: 6. The germline gives CDR1 SGHRS, CDR2 YFSETQ. The CDR3, as DNA: TGCGCCAGCAGCGCCTCCGGGACAGGGAATTCACCCCTCCACTTT. Its translation is CASSASGTGNSPLHF.

This clone was counted once. The V gene is TRBV19, the J gene TRBJ2-4; 7 bases fit TRBD1. The CDR3 has 16 residues. V shed 4 bases and J 5 bases; nucleotides not matched to a gene: 11. Germline V CDR1 and CDR2: LNHDA, SQIVND (reference sequence). The DNA of the CDR3 is TGTGCCAGTAGTACCCCGGTAGGGGGCAACCAAAACATTCAGTACTTC. Protein: CASSTPVGGNQNIQYF. The whole variable domain, filled in from reference TRBV19 and TRBJ2-4, reads DGGITQSPKYLFRKEGQNVTLSCEQNLNHDAMYWYRQDPGQGLRLIYYSQIVNDFQKGDIAEGYSVSREKKESFPLTVTSAQKNPTAFYLCASSTPVGGNQNIQYFGAGTRLSVL.

V is TRBV6-2 or TRBV6-3 and J is TRBJ2-1; maybe TRBD2 (5 bases). CDR1 MNHEY and CDR2 SVGEGT come from the germline V gene. The CDR3 contains 18 residues. The ends were cut back, 0 bases at V and 5 bases at J, with 20 bases in the middle. The DNA for the CDR3 is TGTGCCAGCAGTTACTCGCCTAGCATGGTCCGTTTGAACAATGAGCAGTTCTTC. It encodes CASSYSPSMVRLNNEQFF.

This chain joins TRBV2 and TRBJ1-3; 8 nucleotides align to TRBD1. The germline gives CDR1 SNHLY, CDR2 FYNNEI. V trimming: 5 bases; J trimming: 6 bases; junction bases outside the gene matches: 6. The CDR3 is 14 residues long. The CDR3 is CASSLDREANTIYF. In nucleotides, the CDR3 is TGTGCCAGCAGTTTGGACAGGGAGGCAAACACCATATATTTT.